This T cell receptor (beta chain) was documented in a study of blood T cell repertoires in COVID-19. Across the whole study: Sample material is recorded as cDNA or gDNA derived from T cells, B-cell-depleted T cells, or PBMCs.

Two negative PCRs, clearance, or symptom resolution were required of recovered Cohort 3 donors. This clone appeared a single time. Here immunoSEQ multiplex PCR was the method, and the copy in TCRdb shows in-frame clones only, minus some. The table has approximately 230,000 clones, approximately 82% seen once. Germline values: CDR1 SGHRS, CDR2 YFSETQ. After removal of 6 bases from V and 3 bases from J, the junction contained 7 bases not matched to a gene. CDR3 length: 14 amino acids. The chain joins TRBV5-1 to TRBJ2-3; 7 positions match TRBD2. This receptor was identified in a man aged 40-55 years who had recovered from COVID-19. Sequencing was done on a sample of PBMCs or T cells enriched from blood (not recorded which). DNA for the CDR3: TGCGCCAGCAACGGCGGGGGACCGACAGATACGCAGTATTTT. Translation: CASNGGGPTDTQYF.